This passage covers 20 T cell receptor beta chains from one sample sequenced in a study of T cell responses to AZD1222 COVID-19 vaccine. Clones were read by immunoSEQ multiplex PCR, and TCRdb kept only the in-frame ones, dropping some. The repertoire has around 150,000 clones, about nine tenths of them found once; the top ten carry about 6%. This specimen was peripheral blood, taken 28 days after the second AZD1222 dose. The receptors were sampled from an adult who received the AZD1222 COVID-19 vaccine.

V is TRBV3-1 (or the pseudogene TRBV3-2) and J is TRBJ2-6; tentatively, D is TRBD1 (5 bases). CDR1 and CDR2 (germline): LGHDT, YNNKEL (reference sequence). The V and J ends lost 8 bases and 1 base respectively, with 12 bases between them. The CDR3 is 15 residues long. DNA for the CDR3: TGTGCCAGCGACGACCAGGGTTCTGGGGCCAACGTCCTGACTTTC. It encodes CASDDQGSGANVLTF.

V gene TRBV12-2 combines with J gene TRBJ2-1; TRBD2 is the table's D call and was not checked against the DNA. TRBV12-2 is reported as a pseudogene. This CDR3 has 16 amino acids. The CDR3 DNA sequence: TGTGCAAGTCGCCCGAGGACTAGCGGTACCTACAATGAGCAGTTCTTC. The encoded protein is CASRPRTSGTYNEQFF.

The V and J genes are TRBV5-4 and TRBJ2-1; 7 bases are shared with TRBD1. The CDR3 loop spans 16 amino acids. Trimming removed 1 base from V and 3 bases from J; junction bases left unmatched: 7. Germline V gene data show CDR1 as SGHNT and CDR2 as YYREEE (reference sequence). The CDR3 loop is CASSLMGQGDYNEQFF. The CDR3 bases are TGTGCCAGCAGCTTGATGGGCCAGGGGGACTACAATGAGCAGTTCTTC.

The rearrangement uses TRBV21-1 and TRBJ1-5. TRBV21-1 is shown as a pseudogene. CDR3 size: 16 residues. The CDR3 nucleotides are TGTGCCAGCAGCAAACGAAAGCAGAGCTCCAATCAGCCCCAGCATTTT. Its translation: CASSKRKQSSNQPQHF.

The CDR3 DNA reads as TGTGCCAGCAGTTACGTACAGGGATACAATGAAAAACTGTTTTTT. Its translation: CASSYVQGYNEKLFF. The chain links TRBV6-5 to TRBJ1-4, with D maybe TRBD1 (6 bases). Deletions cut 2 bases from V and 5 bases from J, with 12 bases between. The CDR3 length is 15 residues. Per germline, CDR1 MNHEY and CDR2 SVGAGI.

The chain is built from TRBV2 and TRBJ1-5; TRBD1 matches 8 bases. The ends lost 8 bases at V and 2 bases at J; junction bases unmatched: 5. Germline assignment: CDR1 SNHLY and CDR2 FYNNEI. This CDR3 spans 14 amino acids. The CDR3 reads CASHTGQGNQPQHF. CDR3 DNA sequence: TGTGCCAGCCACACGGGACAGGGCAATCAGCCCCAGCATTTT. Variable domain in full (rest from reference TRBV2 and TRBJ1-5): EPEVTQTPSHQVTQMGQEVILRCVPISNHLYFYWYRQILGQKVEFLVSFYNNEISEKSEIFDDQFSVERPDGSNFTLKIRSTKLEDSAMYFCASHTGQGNQPQHFGDGTRLSIL.

The rearrangement joins TRBV30 to TRBJ1-3; TRBD1 is a possible D gene (5 bases). Trimming took off 4 bases at V and 2 bases at J, with 15 bases between the two ends. Germline CDR1 GTSNPN, CDR2 SVGIG (reference sequence). The length of the CDR3 is 15 residues. In nucleotides, the CDR3 is TGTGCCTGGAATGTAAGGGGTTCCGCTGGAAACACCATATATTTT. Its translation: CAWNVRGSAGNTIYF.

The rearrangement joins TRBV10-1 to TRBJ2-7; 12 bases fit TRBD2. The CDR3 is 14 residues long. Germline V gives CDR1 WNHNN, CDR2 SYGVQD (reference sequence). V shed 10 bases and J 4 bases; nucleotides not matched to a gene: 8. CDR3 sequence: CATNQTSGSYEQYF. DNA of the CDR3: TGCGCCACCAACCAGACTAGCGGGAGTTACGAGCAGTACTTC.

The chain links TRBV5-6 to TRBJ1-3, with D tentatively TRBD1 (5 bases). The germline V and J ends were trimmed by 2 bases and 8 bases, with 17 bases remaining between them. Germline V gene lookup returns CDR1 SGHDT and CDR2 YYEEEE. This CDR3 is 15 amino acids long. The CDR3 DNA sequence: TGTGCCAGCAGCTTTTTTGCCAGGGTCGCTGACACCATATATTTT. Translation: CASSFFARVADTIYF.

The chain combines TRBV28 with TRBJ2-6; D is uncertain. The length of the CDR3 is 15 residues. Trimming took 7 bases from V and 0 from J, leaving 10 bases between them. CDR1 is MDHEN and CDR2 is SYDVKM in the germline V gene. Here the CDR3 DNA reads TGTGCCAGCACCTCGGCGAGCTCTGGGGCCAACGTCCTGACTTTC. This encodes CASTSASSGANVLTF.

The V gene is TRBV7-6, the J gene TRBJ2-7; D is uncertain. The CDR3 runs to 13 residues. The V end was cut by 1 base, the J end by 3 bases, with 7 bases between. Germline V gene sequence: CDR1 SGHVS, CDR2 FNYEAQ. DNA of the CDR3: TGTGCCAGCAGCTTAGAGTTCAACTACGAGCAGTACTTC. Amino acids: CASSLEFNYEQYF.

The chain links TRBV5-1 to TRBJ1-2; TRBD1 aligns across 8 bases. Per germline, CDR1 SGHRS and CDR2 YFSETQ. CDR3 size: 16 residues. Trimming cost V 1 base and J 1 base; bases outside gene matches: 6. The CDR3 region has the DNA TGCGCCAGCAGCTTGCGGACAGGGATCCTTAACTATGGCTACACCTTC. It is translated as CASSLRTGILNYGYTF.

The rearrangement uses TRBV30 and TRBJ2-7; TRBD2 aligns across 9 bases. V dropped 5 bases and J dropped 2; count of bases not matched to a gene: 4. The CDR3 is made up of 13 amino acids. Germline V gene data show CDR1 as GTSNPN and CDR2 as SVGIG (reference sequence). CDR3 region: CAWARLAAYEQYF. In DNA, the CDR3 is TGTGCCTGGGCCAGACTAGCGGCCTACGAGCAGTACTTC.

This chain joins TRBV28 and TRBJ2-7; TRBD2 matches 7 bases. The CDR3 runs 14 residues. Germline V lookup: CDR1 MDHEN, CDR2 SYDVKM. V dropped 6 bases and J dropped 3; count of bases not matched to a gene: 8. The CDR3 region has the DNA TGTGCCAGCAGAATAGGGCCTAGCGGCTACGAGCAGTACTTC. Protein product: CASRIGPSGYEQYF.

This clone was recorded once. The CDR3 nucleotides are TGTGCCAGCAGTTACACTAATCAGGGGGCACAGGGCTACACCTTC. As protein: CASSYTNQGAQGYTF. The gene calls are TRBV6-5 and TRBJ1-2; TRBD1 matches 8 bases. The CDR3 covers 15 residues. Germline-derived CDR1 and CDR2 are MNHEY and SVGAGI. V lost 2 bases to trimming and J lost 8 bases; unmatched junction nucleotides: 10.

The chain carries TRBV19 and TRBJ1-5; the match to TRBD1 covers 8 bases. The CDR3 has 17 residues. Germline lookup yields CDR1 LNHDA and CDR2 SQIVND (reference sequence). V trimming: 0 bases; J trimming: 1 base; junction bases outside the gene matches: 5. In DNA, the CDR3 is TGTGCCAGTAGTATAGAGGCAGGGGGCAGGAGCAATCAGCCCCAGCATTTT. Translation: CASSIEAGGRSNQPQHF.

The chain links TRBV11-2 to TRBJ2-7; TRBD1 agrees at 7 bases. After removal of 1 base from V and 2 bases from J, the junction contained 2 bases not matched to a gene. The CDR3 contains 14 residues. Germline CDR1 SGHAT, CDR2 FQNNGV. CDR3 residues: CASSLVGGAYEQYF. The CDR3 bases are TGTGCCAGCAGCTTAGTAGGGGGCGCCTACGAGCAGTACTTC.

This clone was detected only once. This chain links TRBV5-6 with TRBJ2-3, with TRBD1 matching 7 bases. Germline V CDR1 and CDR2: SGHDT, YYEEEE. The CDR3 covers 15 residues. Trimming at V came to 1 base and at J to 2 bases, leaving 4 bases not matched to a gene. CDR3 nucleotides: TGTGCCAGCAGCTTGCGGACAGGTTCCACAGATACGCAGTATTTT. Translated, it gives CASSLRTGSTDTQYF.

This chain joins TRBV28 and TRBJ2-1; 9 bases agree with TRBD2. CDR3 size: 13 residues. CDR1 and CDR2 from the germline V gene are MDHEN and SYDVKM. The CDR3 here is CATLAGWANEQFF. CDR3 coding DNA: TGTGCTACCCTAGCGGGGTGGGCCAATGAGCAGTTCTTC.

This clone was recorded only once. The chain combines TRBV19 with TRBJ2-2, with D uncertain. The germline CDR1 and CDR2 sequences are LNHDA and SQIVND (reference sequence). The CDR3 totals 15 residues. Trimming took 1 base from V and 2 from J, leaving 8 bases between them. The DNA of the CDR3 is TGTGCCAGTAGTATAGTCCCCAGAAACACCGGGGAGCTGTTTTTT. Translated: CASSIVPRNTGELFF.